Listed below are T cell receptor beta chains from one sample, sequenced in a study of spatial heterogeneity in lung cancer. Each CDR3 protein is one row after TCRdb ran MiXCR on the 5' RACE reads. Of about 3,100 distinct CDR3 sequences listed, more than 15% were seen once; the top ten hold about 16%. The input for sequencing was normal lung tissue next to the tumor, taken at surgery. All receptors come from a male donor with early-stage non-small cell lung cancer. CDR3s include the opening cysteine and the closing phenylalanine or tryptophan. A D gene is named only where the DNA matches it firmly. Clone size is not always given. Where it is, it says once, few, many or a class for expanded clones.

TGTGCCAGCAGCGGAGATATGGGCACCGGGGAGCTGTTTTTT	CASSGDMGTGELFF	TRBJ2-2	few	TRBV28	-
TGCAGTGCTAGATTGCAGGGGGCAGGCTACACCTTC	CSARLQGAGYTF	TRBJ1-2	few	TRBV20-1	TRBD1
TGTGCCAGCAGCCTTACACTCCAAGAGACCCAGTACTTC	CASSLTLQETQYF	TRBJ2-5	-	TRBV3-1	-
TGTGCCAGCAGCTTACCCCTGACAGGGCAAGGGGATGATAATGAGCAGTTCTTC	CASSLPLTGQGDDNEQFF	TRBJ2-1	medium-sized	TRBV7-3	TRBD1
TGCAGCGTTGAAGAGCTAGCCACCTACGAGCAGTACTTC	CSVEELATYEQYF	TRBJ2-7	medium-sized	TRBV29-1	-
TGTGCCAGCAGCTTATGGCCCCTTCAGGGGAACCGTGAAAAACTGTTTTTT	CASSLWPLQGNREKLFF	TRBJ1-4	-	TRBV11-2	-
TGTGCCAGCAGCTCCGGGGGGAGAGGGGCAGATACGCAGTATTTT	CASSSGGRGADTQYF	TRBJ2-3	-	TRBV7-8	TRBD2
TGTGCCAGCAGCCTTATCGGATGGTCGACTAGCGGGAGGGGTGAGCAGTTCTTC	CASSLIGWSTSGRGEQFF	TRBJ2-1	medium-sized	TRBV27	TRBD2
TGCAGTGCTAGAGATAAGACAGGCACAGATACGCAGTATTTT	CSARDKTGTDTQYF	TRBJ2-3	few	TRBV20-1	-
TGTGCCAGCAGTGAATTTTTAATCGGTGAGCAGTTCTTC	CASSEFLIGEQFF	TRBJ2-1	-	TRBV2	-
TGTGCCAGCAGCCCTCTACAGGGCGACGGCAATCAGCCCCAGCATTTT	CASSPLQGDGNQPQHF	TRBJ1-5	-	TRBV7-6	-
TGTGCCATCAGGCCCGACGTGGGGGGGGGAGAGACCCAGTACTTC	CAIRPDVGGGETQYF	TRBJ2-5	medium-sized	TRBV10-3	TRBD2
TGTGCCAGCAGCCCACAGGGGACTACGGGGAATGGCTACACCTTC	CASSPQGTTGNGYTF	TRBJ1-2	medium-sized	TRBV12-3/TRBV12-4	TRBD1
TGCGCCAGCAGCTTGGGCCTCAGGGTAGATGAGCAGTTCTTC	CASSLGLRVDEQFF	TRBJ2-1	-	TRBV5-1	-
TGCAGTGCTGGTGGGGGGCGAAACTCCTACAATGAGCAGTTCTTC	CSAGGGRNSYNEQFF	TRBJ2-1	-	TRBV20-1	-
TGTGCCAGACCCAACAGGTACTACGAGCAGTACTTC	CARPNRYYEQYF	TRBJ2-7	few	TRBV2	-
TGTGCCACCGGGGGAGGGGAAGGTACCGGGGAGCTGTTTTTT	CATGGGEGTGELFF	TRBJ2-2	medium-sized	TRBV19	TRBD2
TGCAGTGCTAGGGGGAGTAGCGGGGGAACGAACACCGGGGAGCTGTTTTTT	CSARGSSGGTNTGELFF	TRBJ2-2	medium-sized	TRBV20-1	TRBD2
TGTGCCAGCAGCTTAGCTGGGGGGCCCACCGGGGAGCTGTTTTTT	CASSLAGGPTGELFF	TRBJ2-2	medium-sized	TRBV11-3	-
TGTGCCAGCAGCTTAGGGGTCCAGGAGGGGACCCAGTACTTC	CASSLGVQEGTQYF	TRBJ2-5	medium-sized	TRBV7-2	-
TGTGCCAGCAGCTTAGTGGGGGACTATGGCTACACCTTC	CASSLVGDYGYTF	TRBJ1-2	-	TRBV7-9	-
TGTGCCAGCAACATGGACCCTAGCACAGATACGCAGTATTTT	CASNMDPSTDTQYF	TRBJ2-3	-	TRBV6-5	-
TGTGCCAGCAGCTTAGGGCCTGGAGGCTACACCTTC	CASSLGPGGYTF	TRBJ1-2	medium-sized	TRBV7-8	-